What follows are 27 T cell receptor beta chains derived from one specimen sequenced in a study of regulatory T cells in long-lasting Graves disease. CDR3-region Arm-PCR and iRepertoire HTBI primers produced the TCR beta libraries. MiXCR, applied by TCRdb to the multiplex PCR reads, yields one record per CDR3 protein. The repertoire has roughly 560,000 distinct CDR3 sequences, roughly 16% of them found once; the top ten carry about 25%. Regarding time point: newly diagnosed GD, antithyroid drugs for less than 3 months. TCR sequences were obtained from RNA taken from PBMCs. This sample also belongs to another study, concerning T cells in Graves' hyperthyroidism and ophthalmopathy.

Sequencing was performed on peripheral blood mononuclear cells (PBMCs), taken at new diagnosis, from a patient treated with antithyroid drugs. These TCRs come from a woman aged 35-60 years with Graves disease.

This clonotype was seen many times. This rearrangement joins TRBV3-1 to TRBJ2-3, with 10 bases identical to TRBD2. The V gene end was trimmed by 3 bases and the J gene end by 1 base; junction bases not matched to a gene: 4. The CDR3 runs to 16 residues. Germline V gene data show CDR1 as LGHDT and CDR2 as YNNKEL (reference sequence). This chain's CDR3 is CASSHRTSGRTDTQYF. The CDR3 bases are TGTGCCAGCAGCCATCGGACTAGCGGCCGCACAGATACGCAGTATTTT.

This clonotype was detected only a few times. V usage is TRBV27 and J usage is TRBJ2-3; the D is unclear. Germline CDR1 MNHEY, CDR2 SMNVEV (reference sequence). This CDR3 is built from 15 residues. V lost 4 bases to trimming and J lost 2 bases, with 13 bases between them. CDR3 sequence (DNA): TGTGCCAGCAGTTCCCTAGGAACGACCACAGATACGCAGTATTTT. It specifies CASSSLGTTTDTQYF.

The V call is TRBV7-9, the J call TRBJ2-5; 9 bases align to TRBD2. CDR3 length equals 14 residues. From germline, CDR1 is SEHNR and CDR2 FQNEAQ (reference sequence). The trim removed 8 bases at V and 0 bases at J, leaving 4 bases unmatched. This chain's CDR3 is CASRLAEYQETQYF. The CDR3 DNA reads TGTGCCAGCCGACTAGCGGAGTACCAAGAGACCCAGTACTTC.

This clonotype occurred a few times. The CDR3 here is CASSIRPGPRSEAFF. In DNA form, the CDR3 reads TGTGCCAGTAGTATAAGACCGGGACCGAGGTCCGAAGCTTTCTTT. The chain links TRBV19 to TRBJ1-1; maybe TRBD1 (5 bases). The CDR3 extends over 15 amino acids. Per germline, CDR1 LNHDA and CDR2 SQIVND (reference sequence). Trimming pared 2 bases from V and 8 bases from J, leaving 18 bases between. The full variable domain, its missing parts supplied by reference TRBV19 and TRBJ1-1, is DGGITQSPKYLFRKEGQNVTLSCEQNLNHDAMYWYRQDPGQGLRLIYYSQIVNDFQKGDIAEGYSVSREKKESFPLTVTSAQKNPTAFYLCASSIRPGPRSEAFFGQGTRLTVV.

Ten or more counts support this clonotype. The CDR3 spells CASSYSGTKGYEQYF. The CDR3 coding sequence is TGTGCCAGCAGTTACTCCGGGACTAAGGGTTACGAGCAGTACTTC. The V and J genes are TRBV6-2 or TRBV6-3 and TRBJ2-7; 7 nucleotides line up with TRBD2. Trimming at V came to 0 bases and at J to 4 bases, leaving 6 bases not matched to a gene. Germline-derived CDR1 and CDR2 are MNHEY and SVGEGT. This CDR3 spans 15 amino acids.

This clonotype was recorded a few times. V usage is TRBV19 and J usage is TRBJ2-1, with D possibly being TRBD2 (5 bases). V was clipped by 3 bases and J by 2 bases, with 14 bases between them. The CDR3 covers 16 residues. Germline CDR1 LNHDA, CDR2 SQIVND (reference sequence). The CDR3 is CASSISASQTYNEQFF. The CDR3 DNA is TGTGCCAGTAGTATTAGCGCCTCACAAACCTACAATGAGCAGTTCTTC. Full variable domain (remainder filled in from reference TRBV19 and TRBJ2-1): DGGITQSPKYLFRKEGQNVTLSCEQNLNHDAMYWYRQDPGQGLRLIYYSQIVNDFQKGDIAEGYSVSREKKESFPLTVTSAQKNPTAFYLCASSISASQTYNEQFFGPGTRLTVL.

The chain carries TRBV6-5 and TRBJ1-5, with 8 bases identical to TRBD1. The CDR3 runs 13 residues. Per the germline V gene, CDR1 is MNHEY and CDR2 is SVGAGI. V was clipped by 4 bases and J by 9 bases; unmatched bases: 5. CDR3: CASSSDRGRPQHF. Written as DNA, the CDR3 is TGTGCCAGCAGTTCTGACAGGGGTCGGCCCCAGCATTTT.

The CDR3 sequence is CASSYSGVTYEQYF. In nucleotides, the CDR3 is TGTGCCAGCAGTTACTCGGGGGTAACCTACGAGCAGTACTTC. The V gene is TRBV6-5, the J gene TRBJ2-7, with D tentatively TRBD1 or TRBD2 (5 bases each). The CDR3 runs to 14 residues. Per the germline V gene, CDR1 is MNHEY and CDR2 is SVGAGI. V lost 0 bases to trimming and J lost 2 bases, with 8 bases between them.

The sample holds many counts of this clonotype. V usage is TRBV20-1 and J usage is TRBJ1-2; no clear D. CDR3 length equals 10 residues. The germline V gene has CDR1 DFQATT and CDR2 SNEGSKA (reference sequence). Trimming cost V 5 bases and J 1 base, with 2 bases left between them. CDR3 sequence (DNA): TGCAGTGCTGTTAACTATGGCTACACCTTC. This encodes CSAVNYGYTF.

This clonotype appeared many times. The V and J genes are TRBV3-1 and TRBJ2-5, with TRBD2 as a possible D gene (5 bases). This CDR3 has 13 residues. Per germline, CDR1 LGHDT and CDR2 YNNKEL (reference sequence). Trimming took 0 bases from V and 4 from J, leaving 6 bases between them. CDR3 residues: CASSQDGGETQYF. The CDR3 nucleotides are TGTGCCAGCAGCCAAGATGGAGGAGAGACCCAGTACTTC.

This clonotype has ten or more counts. The V and J genes are TRBV12-3 or TRBV12-4 and TRBJ2-4; possible D gene TRBD2, 6 bases. The CDR3 spans 15 residues. V lost 6 bases and J 7 bases, leaving 19 bases between the germline ends. Here the CDR3 DNA reads TGTGCCAGCAGGAGCCATCTATCCGGAGGGAACATTCAGTACTTC. Protein: CASRSHLSGGNIQYF.

In this sample, this clonotype turned up a few times. The V call is TRBV6-1, the J call TRBJ1-4, with TRBD1 as a possible D gene (5 bases). The V end lost 7 bases, the J end lost 7 bases, and 16 bases lay between the germline ends. This CDR3 is 14 amino acids long. The germline V gene has CDR1 MNHNS and CDR2 SASEGT. The chain's CDR3 is CASIRGWGGEKLFF. The CDR3 coding sequence is TGTGCCAGCATTAGGGGCTGGGGGGGTGAAAAACTGTTTTTT.

This clonotype was seen a handful of times. V gene TRBV5-1 combines with J gene TRBJ2-2; D perhaps matches TRBD1 (6 bases). Germline V CDR1 and CDR2: SGHRS, YFSETQ. This CDR3 comprises 17 residues. The V end was cut by 5 bases, the J end by 0 bases, with 17 bases between. CDR3 amino acids: CASRQFRGNSNTGELFF. CDR3 DNA: TGCGCCAGCAGGCAATTTAGGGGGAATTCGAACACCGGGGAGCTGTTTTTT.

This clonotype was picked up many times. The chain employs TRBV3-1 and TRBJ2-5; the D is unclear. The CDR3 sequence is 15 residues long. V was pared by 0 bases and J by 3 bases, with 11 bases between. Germline V gene lookup returns CDR1 LGHDT and CDR2 YNNKEL (reference sequence). The CDR3, as DNA: TGTGCCAGCAGCCAAGAGGCTAGTGATAAAGAGACCCAGTACTTC. Translated, it gives CASSQEASDKETQYF.

This clonotype was observed many times. The chain has TRBV11-1 and TRBJ1-6; D is undetermined. The germline V gene has CDR1 SGHAT and CDR2 FQDESV (reference sequence). This CDR3 contains 14 residues. The V gene lost 6 bases and the J gene lost 10 bases, with 16 bases spanning the gap. CDR3 loop: CASRPERLDSPLHF. In DNA, the CDR3 is TGTGCCAGCAGGCCCGAAAGACTTGACTCACCCCTCCACTTT.

A note on this clonotype: At one end, the junction sequence differs from germline, possibly due to a read error. The rearrangement joins TRBV18 to TRBJ2-2; no firm D call. Looked up from germline, CDR1 is KGHSH and CDR2 is LQKENI. The CDR3 is made up of 16 amino acids. The CDR3 loop is CASSPQAPSNTGELFF. The CDR3 DNA reads as TGTGCCAGCTCTCCACAAGCCCCCTCGAACACCGGGGAGCTGTTTTTT.

The J gene is TRBJ2-2, the V gene TRBV3-1; 13 bases fit TRBD2. The CDR3 has 18 residues. Per the germline V gene, CDR1 is LGHDT and CDR2 is YNNKEL (reference sequence). With V trimmed by 1 base and J by 2 bases, 4 bases remained unmatched. CDR3 sequence reads: CASSQGTSGGRNTGELFF. The CDR3 bases are TGTGCCAGCAGCCAAGGGACTAGCGGGGGCCGAAACACCGGGGAGCTGTTTTTT.

This clonotype was observed a handful of times. The CDR3 reads CASSSPNGGSSYNEQFF. The CDR3 DNA is TGTGCCAGCAGTTCCCCTAACGGAGGGAGCTCCTACAATGAGCAGTTCTTC. This chain uses TRBV6-4 with TRBJ2-1, with D possibly TRBD2 on 6 matching bases. V shed 5 bases and J shed 0 bases, with 17 bases lying between them. Germline lookup yields CDR1 MRHNA and CDR2 SNTAGT. The CDR3 is 17 residues long.

For this clonotype: One end of the junction does not line up with germline, which may come from a read error. The rearrangement links TRBV10-3 to TRBJ1-1, with TRBD1 matching 7 bases. This CDR3 is 15 amino acids long. Germline V CDR1 and CDR2: ENHRY, SYGVKD. CDR3 sequence: CPISLQGMMNTEAFF. The CDR3 DNA reads TGTCCCATCAGCCTACAGGGGATGATGAACACTGAAGCTTTCTTT.

The sample holds many counts of this clonotype. The chain couples TRBV6-2 or TRBV6-3 to TRBJ1-1, with a tentative D call TRBD1 (5 bases). The V and J ends lost 2 bases and 3 bases respectively, with 10 bases between them. The CDR3 contains 14 residues. In germline, CDR1 is MNHEY, CDR2 SVGEGT. This chain's CDR3 is CASSYRGRYTEAFF. Here the CDR3 DNA reads TGTGCCAGCAGTTACAGGGGCAGGTACACTGAAGCTTTCTTT.

The V call is TRBV12-3 or TRBV12-4, the J call TRBJ1-6; D unclear. This CDR3 contains 15 residues. The germline V and J ends were trimmed by 2 bases and 4 bases, with 9 bases remaining between them. CDR3 in amino acids: CASSLTLSYNSPLHF. In nucleotides, the CDR3 is TGTGCCAGCAGTTTAACGCTATCTTATAATTCACCCCTCCACTTT.

This chain uses TRBV25-1 with TRBJ1-6, with D perhaps TRBD1 (5 bases). The CDR3 covers 14 residues. CDR1 is MGHDK, CDR2 SYGVNS, per germline. The CDR3 region is CASGYGGRNSPLHF. The CDR3 bases are TGTGCTAGCGGATATGGGGGACGTAATTCACCCCTCCACTTT.

The table lists this clonotype with many counts. This chain joins TRBV6-1 and TRBJ2-5, with D possibly being TRBD1 (5 bases). Germline CDR1 and CDR2: MNHNS and SASEGT. V lost 5 bases and J lost 1, with 14 bases in between. There are 15 residues in the CDR3. The CDR3 DNA is TGTGCCAGCAGTACCCCGACGGACATCCAAGAGACCCAGTACTTC. It translates to CASSTPTDIQETQYF.

The chain is built from TRBV10-1 and TRBJ1-5; the match to TRBD1 covers 12 bases. The germline V gene encodes CDR1 WNHNN and CDR2 SYGVQD (reference sequence). J was trimmed by 1 base and V by 10 bases; bases with no gene match: 11. This CDR3 spans 17 amino acids. This CDR3 is CAIYPGQGARSNQPQHF. The DNA for the CDR3 is TGCGCCATCTATCCGGGACAGGGGGCACGCAGCAATCAGCCCCAGCATTTT.

The sample holds one count of this clonotype. This chain connects TRBV29-1 to TRBJ2-1; 7 nucleotides line up with TRBD2. The DNA end favors TRBJ2-7, so the J call may be wrong. CDR1 is SQVTM and CDR2 is ANQGSEA in the germline V gene. There are 15 residues in the CDR3. Written as DNA, the CDR3 is TGCAGCGTTGCCTTTCGACTAGCACATGACAATGAGCAGTACTTC. This sequence encodes CSVAFRLAHDNEQYF.

In its sample, this clonotype was seen many times. This rearrangement joins TRBV14 to TRBJ1-1; TRBD1 is a possible D gene (5 bases). Germline V CDR1 and CDR2: SGHDN, FVKESK. CDR3 length: 13 amino acids. Trimming removed 3 bases at V and 2 bases at J, with 7 bases between. The CDR3: CASSQDTNTEAFF. The CDR3 nucleotides read TGTGCCAGCAGCCAGGACACTAACACTGAAGCTTTCTTT.

This clonotype was detected a few times. V usage is TRBV30 and J usage is TRBJ1-6, with 7 bases matching TRBD1. V shed 1 base, J shed 10 bases, and the junction held 7 bases outside the gene matches. The CDR3 is 14 residues long. Per germline, CDR1 GTSNPN and CDR2 SVGIG (reference sequence). The CDR3 DNA sequence: TGTGCCTGGAGTGGGGGACAGAGTGGATCACCCCTCCACTTT. It specifies CAWSGGQSGSPLHF.